The entry that follows covers one T cell receptor beta chain sequence. The entry originates in a study of T cells expressing NK-cell markers. CDR3 length equals 14 residues. The germline V gene encodes CDR1 LGHDT and CDR2 YNNKEL (reference sequence). From its re-call of the 5' RACE reads, TCRdb lists each CDR3 protein once, without DNA. The table counts roughly 390,000 distinct CDR3 sequences; roughly 5.2% lies in the top ten. Material: blood T cells: a sorted CD56 or NKG2C T cell subset, CD4+ or CD8+ T cells, or bulk PBMC T cells (not recorded which). The TCR originated in a man aged 18 to 69 in good health. This chain uses TRBV3-1 with TRBJ1-2; TCRdb designates TRBD1, a call that cannot be tested without DNA. The CDR3 spells CASSPGPGNYGYTF.